This TCR beta chain derives from a study of OX40 agonist ivuxolimab in advanced cancers. To note about this clone: What it binds is unknown.

Overall study findings and caveats: Among some nonresponders, normalized T-cell clonal expansion was also low. The average count of expanded clones was higher among CD8+ T cells than among CD4+.

Germline values: CDR1 PRHDT, CDR2 FYEKMQ (reference sequence). J was trimmed by 6 bases and V by 4 bases; bases with no gene match: 20. This CDR3 is built from 18 residues. TCRdb's table, derived via immunoSEQ multiplex PCR, lists solely in-frame clones and lacks some. The data contain some 55,000 clones, more than 70% of them singletons. This clonotype was sampled from an adult with an advanced solid tumor such as melanoma, head and neck, liver or kidney cancer. This chain connects TRBV13 to TRBJ1-2, with 7 positions matching TRBD1. This specimen was CD4+ or CD8+ T cells sorted from blood, taken in a trial of the OX40 agonist ivuxolimab. Written as DNA, the CDR3 is TGTGCCAGCAGCTCGACCCGCCTCACAGGGGCCAGGCCCCATGGCTACACCTTC. Translated, it gives CASSSTRLTGARPHGYTF. The complete variable domain, with remaining parts taken from reference TRBV13 and TRBJ1-2, reads AAGVIQSPRHLIKEKRETATLKCYPIPRHDTVYWYQQGPGQDPQFLISFYEKMQSDKGSIPDRFSAQQFSDYHSELNMSSLELGDSALYFCASSSTRLTGARPHGYTFGSGTRLTVV.